These 23 T cell receptor beta chains were all obtained from the same sample, sequenced in a study of early T cells in non-severe SARS-CoV-2 infection. Each CDR3 protein is one row after TCRdb ran MiXCR on the 5' RACE reads. This table has about 50,000 distinct CDR3 sequences, 8.2% appearing once. Sample: whole blood. The receptor set was obtained from an adult who was a healthcare worker with PCR-confirmed SARS-CoV-2 infection or an uninfected control (not recorded which).

This clonotype showed up many times. The V and J genes are TRBV7-9 and TRBJ2-2; 8 bases match TRBD2. CDR1 is SEHNR and CDR2 is FQNEAQ in the germline V gene (reference sequence). Trimming removed 5 bases from V and 4 bases from J; junction bases left unmatched: 15. The length of the CDR3 is 18 residues. CDR3 loop: CASSRAIGLAGPTGELFF. Written as DNA, the CDR3 is TGTGCCAGCAGCCGGGCCATCGGGCTAGCGGGTCCCACCGGGGAGCTGTTTTTT.

This clonotype was counted only a few times. The chain uses TRBV14 and TRBJ2-2; D is unresolved. The CDR3 runs 13 residues. V was pared by 1 base and J by 5 bases, with 5 bases between. Germline V gene sequence: CDR1 SGHDN, CDR2 FVKESK. The CDR3 sequence is CASSQGPTGELFF. CDR3 nucleotide sequence: TGTGCCAGCAGCCAAGGGCCGACCGGGGAGCTGTTTTTT.

V and J are TRBV4-1 and TRBJ2-1; TRBD2 aligns across 13 bases. From germline, CDR1 is MGHRA and CDR2 YSYEKL. V was clipped by 4 bases and J by 0 bases; unmatched bases: 15. The CDR3 has 21 residues. The DNA for the CDR3 is TGCGCCAGCAGCCCATTTCGGACTAGCGGGGGCCCTTCGAGCTCCTACAATGAGCAGTTCTTC. This sequence encodes CASSPFRTSGGPSSSYNEQFF.

Many counts were recorded for this clonotype. This chain uses TRBV4-1 with TRBJ2-1; D gene ambiguous. Trimming removed 0 bases from V and 8 bases from J, with 20 bases in between. The CDR3 has 17 amino acids. The germline CDR1 and CDR2 sequences are MGHRA and YSYEKL. The CDR3 sequence is CASSQDPLIAASDEQFF. Here the CDR3 DNA reads TGCGCCAGCAGCCAAGATCCCCTGATAGCTGCGTCGGATGAGCAGTTCTTC.

This clonotype occurred a few times. One end of the junction fails to match germline, which may point to a read error. The rearrangement uses TRBV19 and TRBJ2-6; D is unclear. The CDR3 contains 16 residues. The germline V gene encodes CDR1 LNHDA and CDR2 SQIVND (reference sequence). The CDR3 DNA reads TGTGCCAGTAGGATAGCCGCCAGCTCTGGGGCCAACGTCCTGACTTTC. It translates to CASRIAASSGANVLTF.

On this clonotype itself: A read error may explain this, as a much larger clone is one base away. The rearrangement joins TRBV6-5 to TRBJ1-1; 8 bases fit TRBD1. The germline V gene encodes CDR1 MNHEY and CDR2 SVGAGI. The CDR3 sequence is 15 residues long. CDR3 DNA: TGTGCCAGCAGTACGGACAGGGCTAGGTACACTGAAGCTTCCTTT. As protein: CASSTDRARYTEASF.

This clonotype showed up just a few times. This rearrangement joins TRBV14 to TRBJ2-7; 13 bases are a match to TRBD2. Germline-derived CDR1 and CDR2 are SGHDN and FVKESK. The CDR3 is 14 amino acids. V shed 10 bases, J shed 5 bases, and the junction held 8 bases outside the gene matches. CDR3 sequence (DNA): TGTGCCAAGGCAGCGGGACTAGCGGGACACGAGCAGTACTTC. Protein: CAKAAGLAGHEQYF.

In its sample, this clonotype was seen a few times. The rearrangement joins TRBV5-5 to TRBJ2-2; tentatively, D is TRBD1 (5 bases). V lost 2 bases, J lost 1 base, and 9 bases lay in between. This CDR3 comprises 15 residues. Germline V gene data show CDR1 as SGHKS and CDR2 as YYEKEE (reference sequence). CDR3 sequence: CASSLGDLNTGELFF. CDR3 in DNA: TGTGCCAGCAGCTTAGGGGATTTGAACACCGGGGAGCTGTTTTTT.

This clonotype was seen ten or more times. The chain recombines TRBV11-2 with TRBJ2-2, with D unresolved. The length of the CDR3 is 15 residues. V lost 3 bases and J lost 3, with 11 bases in between. Germline CDR1 is SGHAT and CDR2 is FQNNGV. In nucleotides, the CDR3 is TGTGCCAGCAGCTTTGGCCGGGCGGACACCGGGGAGCTGTTTTTT. It codes for CASSFGRADTGELFF.

This chain joins TRBV2 and TRBJ2-5, with TRBD2 as a possible D gene (6 bases). The CDR3 totals 13 residues. CDR1 SNHLY and CDR2 FYNNEI come from the germline V gene. V lost 8 bases and J 3 bases, leaving 13 bases between the germline ends. The CDR3 protein is CASGEVAEETQYF. CDR3 in DNA: TGTGCCAGCGGGGAGGTGGCAGAAGAGACCCAGTACTTC.

Many counts were recorded for this clonotype. This sequence joins TRBV3-1 and TRBJ1-2; the D is unclear. V was clipped by 0 bases and J by 8 bases, with 10 bases between them. CDR1 is LGHDT and CDR2 is YNNKEL in the germline V gene (reference sequence). The CDR3 extends over 13 amino acids. The DNA of the CDR3 is TGTGCCAGCAGCCAAGAAGCTGGCATCGGCTACACCTTC. Its translation: CASSQEAGIGYTF.

Many counts were recorded for this clonotype. V and J are TRBV11-2 and TRBJ1-2; TRBD1 might be the D (6 bases). CDR3 length equals 15 residues. CDR1 SGHAT and CDR2 FQNNGV come from the germline V gene. Trimming took 3 bases from V and 4 from J, leaving 15 bases between them. The chain's CDR3 is CASSFPTRGAYGYTF. The CDR3 DNA is TGTGCCAGCAGCTTCCCGACCAGGGGCGCCTATGGCTACACCTTC.

This clonotype was seen more than once but under ten times. The chain links TRBV6-6 to TRBJ1-6; D ambiguous. This CDR3 comprises 14 residues. Deletions cut 3 bases from V and 3 bases from J, with 6 bases between. Germline V gene sequence: CDR1 MNHNY, CDR2 SVGAGI (reference sequence). CDR3 coding DNA: TGTGCCAGCAGTTATCAGAACTATAATTCACCCCTCCACTTT. Its protein is CASSYQNYNSPLHF.

The chain recombines TRBV5-1 with TRBJ2-1; D may be TRBD2 (5 bases). CDR1 and CDR2 (germline): SGHRS, YFSETQ. Deletions cut 4 bases from V and 9 bases from J, with 20 bases between. The CDR3 spans 15 residues. Written as DNA, the CDR3 is TGCGCCAGCAGCCTCGGTTTGCTAGCTAATAGTGAGCAGTTCTTC. Protein product: CASSLGLLANSEQFF.

The rearrangement uses TRBV2 and TRBJ2-7, with D perhaps being TRBD1 or TRBD2 (6 bases each). Trimming cost V 2 bases and J 2 bases, with 19 bases left between them. Germline CDR1 SNHLY, CDR2 FYNNEI. CDR3 length: 17 residues. This chain's CDR3 is CASSESGWRGSPYEQYF. CDR3 DNA: TGTGCCAGCAGTGAAAGTGGATGGAGGGGGAGCCCCTACGAGCAGTACTTC.

This clonotype was picked up a small number of times. The rearrangement uses TRBV20-1 and TRBJ2-5, with D perhaps matching TRBD1 (5 bases). Germline V gives CDR1 DFQATT, CDR2 SNEGSKA (reference sequence). V was clipped by 1 base and J by 2 bases, with 8 bases between them. This CDR3 is built from 13 residues. In nucleotides, the CDR3 is TGCAGTGCTAGAGGTCCAGGGCAAGAGACCCAGTACTTC. It encodes CSARGPGQETQYF.

This clonotype was counted only a few times. The CDR3 sequence: CASSLLRARQNTEAFF. For the CDR3, the DNA is TGTGCCAGCAGCTTGTTAAGAGCTAGACAGAACACTGAAGCTTTCTTT. V is TRBV7-2 and J is TRBJ1-1; D not certain. The V gene's germline CDR1 is SGHTA and CDR2 FQGNSA. V was cut by 3 bases and J by 1 base, with 15 bases left in between. The CDR3 totals 16 residues.

The chain employs TRBV6-1 and TRBJ2-3, with 8 positions matching TRBD2. CDR1 is MNHNS, CDR2 SASEGT, per germline. With 11 bases clipped from V and 3 bases from J, the junction kept 16 bases outside the gene matches. The CDR3 totals 16 residues. CDR3 residues: CAAPWGLAGRTDTQYF. DNA of the CDR3: TGTGCCGCCCCATGGGGGCTAGCGGGTAGAACAGATACGCAGTATTTT.

The chain uses TRBV6-2 or TRBV6-3 and TRBJ1-4; 7 bases match TRBD1. Germline CDR1 MNHEY, CDR2 SVGEGT. The CDR3 sequence is 15 residues long. With V trimmed by 4 bases and J by 0 bases, 2 bases remained unmatched. The CDR3 sequence: CASSWGTATNEKLFF. The CDR3 coding sequence is TGTGCCAGCAGTTGGGGGACAGCAACTAATGAAAAACTGTTTTTT.

This clonotype occurred many times. The V gene is TRBV27, the J gene TRBJ1-6; D unclear. The ends were cut back, 2 bases at V and 7 bases at J, with 12 bases in the middle. The CDR3 spans 15 residues. Germline-derived CDR1 and CDR2 are MNHEY and SMNVEV (reference sequence). The CDR3 bases are TGTGCCAGCAGTTTAGAGCCCGACGGGAATTCACCCCTCCACTTT. Protein sequence: CASSLEPDGNSPLHF.

The CDR3 DNA reads as TGTGCCAGCAGTTTCCGCCCCGATCCAGGTGCCACCGGGGAGCTGTTTTTT. Translating gives CASSFRPDPGATGELFF. The V call is TRBV6-5, the J call TRBJ2-2; D is unclear. CDR1 and CDR2 from the germline V gene are MNHEY and SVGAGI. The CDR3 has 17 residues. Trimming took 4 bases from V and 4 from J, leaving 19 bases between them.

This clonotype was seen a handful of times. The genes are TRBV6-4 and TRBJ1-5, with 10 positions matching TRBD1. The CDR3 consists of 15 residues. The junction had 2 bases not matched to a gene; V was cut back by 6 bases and J by 0 bases. In germline, CDR1 is MRHNA, CDR2 SNTAGT. The CDR3 sequence: CASRDRGYSNQPQHF. The CDR3 DNA reads TGTGCCAGCAGGGACAGGGGGTATAGCAATCAGCCCCAGCATTTT.

The V call is TRBV7-2, the J call TRBJ2-1; D perhaps matches TRBD2 (7 bases). This CDR3 contains 18 residues. Trimming removed 2 bases from V and 5 bases from J, with 22 bases in between. Germline V gene lookup returns CDR1 SGHTA and CDR2 FQGNSA. CDR3 bases: TGTGCCAGCAGCTTAAGGTGGGGGCGGCCGACTAGCAACAATGAGCAGTTCTTC. Amino acid sequence: CASSLRWGRPTSNNEQFF.